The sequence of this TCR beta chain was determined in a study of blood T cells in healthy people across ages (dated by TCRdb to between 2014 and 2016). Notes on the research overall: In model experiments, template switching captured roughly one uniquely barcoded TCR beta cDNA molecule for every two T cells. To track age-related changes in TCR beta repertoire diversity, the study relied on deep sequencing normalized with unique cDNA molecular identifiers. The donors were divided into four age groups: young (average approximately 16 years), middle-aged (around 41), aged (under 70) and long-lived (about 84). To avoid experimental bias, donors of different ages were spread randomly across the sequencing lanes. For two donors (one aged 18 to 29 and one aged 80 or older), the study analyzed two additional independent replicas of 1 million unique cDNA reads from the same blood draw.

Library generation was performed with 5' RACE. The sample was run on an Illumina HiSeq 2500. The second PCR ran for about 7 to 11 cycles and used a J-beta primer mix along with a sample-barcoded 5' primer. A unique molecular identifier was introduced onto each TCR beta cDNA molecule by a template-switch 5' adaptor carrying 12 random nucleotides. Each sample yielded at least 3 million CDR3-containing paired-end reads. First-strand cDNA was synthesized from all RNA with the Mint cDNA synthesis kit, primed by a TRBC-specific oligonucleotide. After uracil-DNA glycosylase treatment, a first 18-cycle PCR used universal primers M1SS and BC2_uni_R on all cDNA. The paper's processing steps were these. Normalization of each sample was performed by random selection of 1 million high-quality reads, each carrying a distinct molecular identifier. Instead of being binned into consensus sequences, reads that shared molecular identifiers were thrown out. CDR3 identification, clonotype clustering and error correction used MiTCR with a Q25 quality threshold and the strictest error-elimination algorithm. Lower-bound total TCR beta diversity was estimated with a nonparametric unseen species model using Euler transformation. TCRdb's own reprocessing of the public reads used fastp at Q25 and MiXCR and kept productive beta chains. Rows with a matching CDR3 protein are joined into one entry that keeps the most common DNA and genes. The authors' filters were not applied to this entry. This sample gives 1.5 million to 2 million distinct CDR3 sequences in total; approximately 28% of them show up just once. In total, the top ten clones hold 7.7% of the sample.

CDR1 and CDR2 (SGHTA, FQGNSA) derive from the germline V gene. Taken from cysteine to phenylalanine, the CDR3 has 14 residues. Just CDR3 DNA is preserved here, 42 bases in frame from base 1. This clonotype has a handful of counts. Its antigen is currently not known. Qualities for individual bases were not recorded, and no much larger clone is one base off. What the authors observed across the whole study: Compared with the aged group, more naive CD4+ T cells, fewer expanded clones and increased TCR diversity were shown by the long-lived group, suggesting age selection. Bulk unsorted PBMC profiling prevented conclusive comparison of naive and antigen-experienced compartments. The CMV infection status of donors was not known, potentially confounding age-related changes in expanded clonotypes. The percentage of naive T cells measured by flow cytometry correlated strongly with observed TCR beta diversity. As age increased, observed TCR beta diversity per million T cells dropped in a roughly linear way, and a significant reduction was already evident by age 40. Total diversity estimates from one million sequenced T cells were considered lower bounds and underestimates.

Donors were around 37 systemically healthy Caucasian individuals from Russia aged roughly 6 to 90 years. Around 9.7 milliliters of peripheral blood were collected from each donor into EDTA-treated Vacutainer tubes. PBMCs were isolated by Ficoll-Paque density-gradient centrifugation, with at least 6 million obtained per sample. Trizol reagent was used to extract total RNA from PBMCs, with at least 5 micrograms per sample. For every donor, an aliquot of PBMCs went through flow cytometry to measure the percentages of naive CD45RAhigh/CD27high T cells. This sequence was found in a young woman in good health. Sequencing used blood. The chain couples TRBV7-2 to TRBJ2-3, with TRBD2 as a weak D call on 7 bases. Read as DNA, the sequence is TGTGCGAGCCACGCCGCACAGGGAGGGGATACGCAGTATTTT. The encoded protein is CASHAAQGGDTQYF.